This T cell receptor beta chain originates from a study of T cells in localized non-small cell lung cancer. Findings and caveats of the study: Adjacent lung had a median approximately 57 of the 100 largest tumor clones. Uninvolved nearby lung showed the greatest T cell clonality, exceeding that found in tumor. Heterogeneity stays possible, as sequencing covered only one tumor region. Higher blood T cell density went with longer overall survival.

CDR1 and CDR2 (germline): LNHDA, SQIVND (reference sequence). The CDR3 is 15 residues long. The V gene lost 5 bases and the J gene lost 6 bases, with 17 bases spanning the gap. About this clone: Its target is unknown.

The method was immunoSEQ multiplex PCR; TCRdb's version includes in-frame clones alone and lacks a portion of them. The sample lists more than 100,000 clones, roughly nine tenths occurring once. This receptor was taken from a female donor of 60 years or more with stage I lung adenocarcinoma. This sequence joins TRBV19 and TRBJ2-1, with a possible D match to TRBD2 (5 bases). The sequenced sample was peripheral blood, obtained before any cancer treatment. The DNA of the CDR3 is TGTGCCAGTAGTTATGGTGGAGTAGGACTCAATGAGCAGTTCTTC. This sequence encodes CASSYGGVGLNEQFF.